This TCR beta chain was sequenced for a study of CD8 T cells in Susac syndrome. For this clonotype: Antigen: not known.

Findings and limits, study-wide: The study's TCR sequencing and HLA analysis drew on a certain number of individuals. That number was acknowledged as relatively small.

An amount of RNA that ranged from roughly 0.5 to 1 ug was reverse transcribed with random hexamers. Amplification of TCR beta CDR3 was carried out by immunoSEQ multiplex PCR, which covered 54 Vbeta and 13 Jbeta segments. Each CDR3 protein gets one entry after TCRdb re-called the immunoSEQ multiplex PCR reads with MiXCR. The sample has approximately 57,000 distinct CDR3 sequences, 85% to 95% seen once; the top ten hold 0.75%. The sequenced material came from CD8+ T cells from PBMCs. This receptor was obtained from a human donor with Susac syndrome.

The CDR3 sequence: CASSSGRQVLAQFF. CDR3 bases: TGTGCCAGCAGCTCGGGGAGACAGGTACTCGCGCAGTTCTTC. This sequence joins TRBV7-9 and TRBJ2-1; D perhaps matches TRBD1 (6 bases). V was cut by 4 bases and J by 12 bases, with 19 bases left in between. Germline V lookup: CDR1 SEHNR, CDR2 FQNEAQ (reference sequence). CDR3 size: 14 residues. Drawing the rest from reference TRBV7-9 and TRBJ2-1, the complete variable domain is DTGVSQNPRHKITKRGQNVTFRCDPISEHNRLYWYRQTLGQGPEFLTYFQNEAQLEKSRLLSDRFSAERPKGSFSTLEIQRTEQGDSAMYLCASSSGRQVLAQFFGPGTRLTVL.